This T cell receptor beta chain stems from a study of cytomegalovirus exposure and HLA in healthy donors. Study conclusions and caveats: Among TCR sequences, most were rare, though some public TCRs appeared in many donors.

Germline loops: CDR1 MDHEN, CDR2 SYDVKM. The CDR3 spans 14 residues. After removal of 3 bases from V and 5 bases from J, the junction contained 6 bases not matched to a gene. Note on this clone: Its antigen is undetermined.

All donors participated as healthy donors of bone marrow. A multiplex PCR was run with 60 Vbeta primers and 13 Jbeta primers. Here immunoSEQ multiplex PCR was the method, and the copy in TCRdb shows in-frame clones only, minus some. This sample's table has around 76,000 clones. This TCR was sampled from a man in his forties in good health and CMV-seronegative. The material sequenced was PBMCs. The chain employs TRBV28 and TRBJ2-5, with 7 bases matching TRBD2. The CDR3 here is CASSFGLAEETQYF. The CDR3 region has the DNA TGTGCCAGCAGTTTTGGTCTAGCGGAGGAGACCCAGTACTTC.